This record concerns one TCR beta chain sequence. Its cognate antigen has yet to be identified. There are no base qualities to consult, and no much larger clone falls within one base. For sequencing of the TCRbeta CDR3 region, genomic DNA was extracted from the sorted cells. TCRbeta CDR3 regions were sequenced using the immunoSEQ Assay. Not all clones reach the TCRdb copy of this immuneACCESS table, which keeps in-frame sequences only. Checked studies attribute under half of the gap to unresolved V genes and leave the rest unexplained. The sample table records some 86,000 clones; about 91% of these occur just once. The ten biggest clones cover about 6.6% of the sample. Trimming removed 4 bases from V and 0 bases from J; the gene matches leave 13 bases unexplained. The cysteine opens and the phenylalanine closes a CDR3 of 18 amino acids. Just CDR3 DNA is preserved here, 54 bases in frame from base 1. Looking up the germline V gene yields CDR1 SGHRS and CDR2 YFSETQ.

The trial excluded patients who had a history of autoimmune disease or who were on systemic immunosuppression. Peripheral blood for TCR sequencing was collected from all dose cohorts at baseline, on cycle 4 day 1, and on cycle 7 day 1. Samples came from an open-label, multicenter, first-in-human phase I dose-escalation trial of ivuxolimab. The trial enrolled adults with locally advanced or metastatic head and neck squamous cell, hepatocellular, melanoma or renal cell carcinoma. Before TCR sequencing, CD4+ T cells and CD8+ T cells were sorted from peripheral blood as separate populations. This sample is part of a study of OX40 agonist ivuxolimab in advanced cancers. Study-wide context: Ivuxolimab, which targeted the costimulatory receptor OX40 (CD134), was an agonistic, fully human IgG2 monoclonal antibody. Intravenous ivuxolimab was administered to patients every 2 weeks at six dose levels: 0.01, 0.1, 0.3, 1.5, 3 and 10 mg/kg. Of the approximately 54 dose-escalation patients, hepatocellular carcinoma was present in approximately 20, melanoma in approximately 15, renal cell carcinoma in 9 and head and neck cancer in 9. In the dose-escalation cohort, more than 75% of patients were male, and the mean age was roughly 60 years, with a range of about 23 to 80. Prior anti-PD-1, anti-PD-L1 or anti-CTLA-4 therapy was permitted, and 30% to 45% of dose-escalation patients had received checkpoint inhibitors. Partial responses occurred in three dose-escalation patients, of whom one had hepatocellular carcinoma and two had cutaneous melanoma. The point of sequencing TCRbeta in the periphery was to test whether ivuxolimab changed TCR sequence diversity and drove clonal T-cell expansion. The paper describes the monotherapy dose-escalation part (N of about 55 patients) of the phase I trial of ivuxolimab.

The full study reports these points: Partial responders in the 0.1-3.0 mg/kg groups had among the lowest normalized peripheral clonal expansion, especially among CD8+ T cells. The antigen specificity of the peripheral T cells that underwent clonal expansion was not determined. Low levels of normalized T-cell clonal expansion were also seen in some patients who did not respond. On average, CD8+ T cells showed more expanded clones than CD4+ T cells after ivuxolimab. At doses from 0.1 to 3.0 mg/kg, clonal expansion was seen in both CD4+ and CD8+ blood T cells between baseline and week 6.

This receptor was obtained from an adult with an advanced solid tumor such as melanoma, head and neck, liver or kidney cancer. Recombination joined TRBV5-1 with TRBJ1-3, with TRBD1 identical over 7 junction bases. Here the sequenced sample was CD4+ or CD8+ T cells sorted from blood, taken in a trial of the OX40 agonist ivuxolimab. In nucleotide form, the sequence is TGCGCCAGCAGCCGAGCTGGGATAGGGACAGCCTCTGGAAACACCATATATTTT. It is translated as CASSRAGIGTASGNTIYF. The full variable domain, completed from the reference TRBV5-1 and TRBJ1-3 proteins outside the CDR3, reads KAGVTQTPRYLIKTRGQQVTLSCSPISGHRSVSWYQQTPGQGLQFLFEYFSETQRNKGNFPGRFSGRQFSNSRSEMNVSTLELGDSALYLCASSRAGIGTASGNTIYFGEGSWLTVV.